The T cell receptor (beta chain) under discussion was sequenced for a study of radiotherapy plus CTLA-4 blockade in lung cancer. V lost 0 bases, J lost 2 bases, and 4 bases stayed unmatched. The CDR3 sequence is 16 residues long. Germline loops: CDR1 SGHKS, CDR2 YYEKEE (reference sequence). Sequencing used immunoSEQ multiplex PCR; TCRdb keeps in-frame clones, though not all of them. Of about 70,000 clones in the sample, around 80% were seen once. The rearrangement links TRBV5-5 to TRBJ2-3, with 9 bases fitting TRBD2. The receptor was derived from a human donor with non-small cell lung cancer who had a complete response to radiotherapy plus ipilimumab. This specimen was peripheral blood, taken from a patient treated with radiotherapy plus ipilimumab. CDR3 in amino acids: CASSLGLADNTDTQYF. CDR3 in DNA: TGTGCCAGCAGCTTGGGACTAGCGGATAACACAGATACGCAGTATTTT.